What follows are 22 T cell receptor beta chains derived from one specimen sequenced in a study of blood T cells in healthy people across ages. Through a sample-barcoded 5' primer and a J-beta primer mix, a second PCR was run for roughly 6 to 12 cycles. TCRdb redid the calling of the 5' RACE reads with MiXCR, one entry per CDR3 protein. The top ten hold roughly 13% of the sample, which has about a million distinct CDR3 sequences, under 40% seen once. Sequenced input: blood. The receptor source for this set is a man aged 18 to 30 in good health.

The CDR3 loop reads CASSLGTGGDEKLFF. In DNA form, the CDR3 reads TGTGCCAGCTCGCTCGGGACAGGGGGCGATGAAAAACTGTTTTTT. V is TRBV18 and J is TRBJ1-4, with 12 positions matching TRBD1. Unmatched junction bases numbered 5, after V lost 6 bases and J lost 6 bases. The CDR3 is 15 amino acids. Per the germline V gene, CDR1 is KGHSH and CDR2 is LQKENI.

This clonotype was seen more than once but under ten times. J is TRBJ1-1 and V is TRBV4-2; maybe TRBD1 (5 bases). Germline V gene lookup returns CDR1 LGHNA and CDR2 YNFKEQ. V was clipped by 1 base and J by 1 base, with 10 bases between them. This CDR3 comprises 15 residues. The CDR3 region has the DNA TGTGCCAGCAGCCAAGGGGAAGGGGAGAACACTGAAGCTTTCTTT. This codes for CASSQGEGENTEAFF.

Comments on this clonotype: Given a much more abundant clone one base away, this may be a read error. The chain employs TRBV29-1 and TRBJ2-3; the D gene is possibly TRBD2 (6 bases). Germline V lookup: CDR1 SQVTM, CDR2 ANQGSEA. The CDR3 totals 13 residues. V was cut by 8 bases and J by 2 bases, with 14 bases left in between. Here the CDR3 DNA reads TGCAGCTGCGGGACGGGGGTCACAGATACGCAGTATTTT. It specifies CSCGTGVTDTQYF.

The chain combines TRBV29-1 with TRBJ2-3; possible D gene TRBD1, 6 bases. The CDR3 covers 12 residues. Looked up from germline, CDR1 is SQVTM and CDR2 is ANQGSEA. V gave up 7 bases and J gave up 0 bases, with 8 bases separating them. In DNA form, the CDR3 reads TGCAGCGGACAGGAAAGCACAGATACGCAGTATTTT. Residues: CSGQESTDTQYF.

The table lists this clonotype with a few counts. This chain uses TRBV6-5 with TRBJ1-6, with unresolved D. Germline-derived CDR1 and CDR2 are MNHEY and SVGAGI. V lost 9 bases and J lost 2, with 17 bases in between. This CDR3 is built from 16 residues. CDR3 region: CASSRWTSAYNSPLHF. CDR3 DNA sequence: TGTGCCAGTTCCCGATGGACGTCCGCCTATAATTCACCCCTCCACTTT.

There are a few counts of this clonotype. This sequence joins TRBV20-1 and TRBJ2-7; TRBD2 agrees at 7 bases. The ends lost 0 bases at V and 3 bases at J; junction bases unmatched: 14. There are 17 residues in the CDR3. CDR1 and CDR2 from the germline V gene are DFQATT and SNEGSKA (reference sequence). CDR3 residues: CSARDPYRDYNYYEQYF. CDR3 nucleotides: TGCAGTGCTAGAGATCCCTACCGGGACTATAACTACTACGAGCAGTACTTC.

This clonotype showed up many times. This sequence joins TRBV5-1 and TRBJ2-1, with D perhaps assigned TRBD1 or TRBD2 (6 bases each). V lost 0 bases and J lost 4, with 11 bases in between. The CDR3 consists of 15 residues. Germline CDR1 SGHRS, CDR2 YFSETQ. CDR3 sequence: CASSLVGGLYNEQFF. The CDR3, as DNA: TGCGCCAGCAGCTTGGTCGGGGGCCTGTACAATGAGCAGTTCTTC. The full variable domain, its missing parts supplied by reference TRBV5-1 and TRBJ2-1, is KAGVTQTPRYLIKTRGQQVTLSCSPISGHRSVSWYQQTPGQGLQFLFEYFSETQRNKGNFPGRFSGRQFSNSRSEMNVSTLELGDSALYLCASSLVGGLYNEQFFGPGTRLTVL.

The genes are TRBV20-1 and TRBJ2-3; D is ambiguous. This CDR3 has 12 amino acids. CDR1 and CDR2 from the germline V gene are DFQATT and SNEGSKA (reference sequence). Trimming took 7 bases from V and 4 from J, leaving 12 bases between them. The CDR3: CSGPRAPDTQYF. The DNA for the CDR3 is TGCAGTGGTCCTCGGGCCCCAGATACGCAGTATTTT.

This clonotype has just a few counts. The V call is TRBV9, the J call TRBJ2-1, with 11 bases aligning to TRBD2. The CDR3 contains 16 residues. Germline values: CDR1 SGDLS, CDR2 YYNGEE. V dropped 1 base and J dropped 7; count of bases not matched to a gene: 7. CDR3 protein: CASSVSIAGGINEQFF. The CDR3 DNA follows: TGTGCCAGCAGCGTATCCATAGCGGGGGGGATAAATGAGCAGTTCTTC. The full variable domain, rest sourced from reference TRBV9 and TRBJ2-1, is DSGVTQTPKHLITATGQRVTLRCSPRSGDLSVYWYQQSLDQGLQFLIQYYNGEERAKGNILERFSAQQFPDLHSELNLSSLELGDSALYFCASSVSIAGGINEQFFGPGTRLTVL.

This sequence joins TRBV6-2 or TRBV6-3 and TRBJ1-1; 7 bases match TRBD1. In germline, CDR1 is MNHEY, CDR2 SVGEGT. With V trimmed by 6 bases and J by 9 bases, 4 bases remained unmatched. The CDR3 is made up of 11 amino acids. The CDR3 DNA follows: TGTGCCAGCAGCCAGACAGGGCAAGCTTTCTTT. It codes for CASSQTGQAFF.

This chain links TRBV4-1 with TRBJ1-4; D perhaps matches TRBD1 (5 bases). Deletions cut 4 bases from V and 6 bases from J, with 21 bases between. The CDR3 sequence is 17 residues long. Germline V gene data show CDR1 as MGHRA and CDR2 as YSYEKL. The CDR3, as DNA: TGCGCCAGCAGCCTCGCCAGTAGGCGACAGAACTATGAAAAACTGTTTTTT. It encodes CASSLASRRQNYEKLFF.

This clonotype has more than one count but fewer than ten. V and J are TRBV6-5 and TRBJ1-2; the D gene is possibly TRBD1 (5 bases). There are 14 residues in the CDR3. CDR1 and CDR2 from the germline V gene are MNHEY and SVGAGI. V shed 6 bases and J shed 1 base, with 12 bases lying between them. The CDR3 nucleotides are TGTGCCAGCAGGGGTGGGGGGAGTAACTATGGCTACACCTTC. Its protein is CASRGGGSNYGYTF.

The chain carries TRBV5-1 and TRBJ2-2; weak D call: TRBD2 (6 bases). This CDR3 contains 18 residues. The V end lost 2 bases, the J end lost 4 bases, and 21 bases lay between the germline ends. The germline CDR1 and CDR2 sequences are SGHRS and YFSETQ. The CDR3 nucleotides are TGCGCCAGCAGCTTTACTCCGTATTTTAGCGGTCCCACCGGGGAGCTGTTTTTT. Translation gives CASSFTPYFSGPTGELFF.

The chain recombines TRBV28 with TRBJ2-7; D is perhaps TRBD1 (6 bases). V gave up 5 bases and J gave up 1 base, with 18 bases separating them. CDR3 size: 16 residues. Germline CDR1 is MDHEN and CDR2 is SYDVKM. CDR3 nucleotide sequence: TGTGCCAGCAGTCTTTCGAGGACAGAGCCTTCCTACGAGCAGTACTTC. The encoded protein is CASSLSRTEPSYEQYF.

In DNA form, the CDR3 reads TGTGCCAGCAGCGCTTCCTCCGGCCTAGATGGCTACACCTTC. Translated: CASSASSGLDGYTF. This chain joins TRBV9 and TRBJ1-2; no clear D. With 3 bases removed from V and 6 bases from J, the gap between germline ends came to 15 bases. CDR1 is SGDLS, CDR2 YYNGEE, per germline. This CDR3 is built from 14 residues. The full variable domain, rest sourced from reference TRBV9 and TRBJ1-2, is DSGVTQTPKHLITATGQRVTLRCSPRSGDLSVYWYQQSLDQGLQFLIQYYNGEERAKGNILERFSAQQFPDLHSELNLSSLELGDSALYFCASSASSGLDGYTFGSGTRLTVV.

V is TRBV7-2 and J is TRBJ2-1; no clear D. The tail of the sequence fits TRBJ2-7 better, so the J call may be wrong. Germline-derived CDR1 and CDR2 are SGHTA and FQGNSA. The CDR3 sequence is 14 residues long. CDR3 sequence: CASSLESSYNEQYF. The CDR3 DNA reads TGTGCCAGCAGCTTAGAGAGCTCCTACAATGAGCAGTACTTC.

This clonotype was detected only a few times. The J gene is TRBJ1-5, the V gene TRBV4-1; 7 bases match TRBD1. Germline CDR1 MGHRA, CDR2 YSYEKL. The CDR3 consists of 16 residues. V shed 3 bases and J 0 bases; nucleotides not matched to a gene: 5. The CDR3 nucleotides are TGCGCCAGCAGCCAGCCTGGGACAGCTAGCAATCAGCCCCAGCATTTT. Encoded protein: CASSQPGTASNQPQHF.

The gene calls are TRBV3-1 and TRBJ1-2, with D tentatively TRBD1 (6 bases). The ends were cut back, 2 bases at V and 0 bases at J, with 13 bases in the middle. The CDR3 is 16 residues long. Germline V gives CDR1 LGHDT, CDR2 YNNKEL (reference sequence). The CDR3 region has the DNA TGTGCCAGCAGCCAAACCCCGACAGGATCTAACTATGGCTACACCTTC. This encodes CASSQTPTGSNYGYTF.

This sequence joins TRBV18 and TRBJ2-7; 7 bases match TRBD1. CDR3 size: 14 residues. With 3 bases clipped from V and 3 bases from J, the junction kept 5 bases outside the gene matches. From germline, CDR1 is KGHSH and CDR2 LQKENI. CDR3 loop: CASSPTGLVYEQYF. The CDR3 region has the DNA TGTGCCAGCTCACCGACAGGGTTGGTCTACGAGCAGTACTTC.

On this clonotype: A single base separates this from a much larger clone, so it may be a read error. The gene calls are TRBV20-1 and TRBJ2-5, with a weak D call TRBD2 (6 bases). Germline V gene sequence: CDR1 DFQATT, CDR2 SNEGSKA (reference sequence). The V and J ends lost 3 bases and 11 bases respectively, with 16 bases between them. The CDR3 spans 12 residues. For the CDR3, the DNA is TGCAGTGCTAGGCCCGGGACTGAGAGGCAGTACTTC. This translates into CSARPGTERQYF.

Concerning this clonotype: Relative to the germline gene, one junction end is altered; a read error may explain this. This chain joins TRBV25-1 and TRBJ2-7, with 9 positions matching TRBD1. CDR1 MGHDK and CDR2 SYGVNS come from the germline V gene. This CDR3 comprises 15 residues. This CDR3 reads CASSAPRDRDYGQYF. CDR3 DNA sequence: TGTGCCAGCAGCGCTCCACGGGACAGGGACTACGGGCAGTACTTC.

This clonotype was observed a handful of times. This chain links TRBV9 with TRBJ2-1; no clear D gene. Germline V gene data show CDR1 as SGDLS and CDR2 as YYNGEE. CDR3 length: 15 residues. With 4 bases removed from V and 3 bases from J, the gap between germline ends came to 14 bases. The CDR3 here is CASSPLVGDYNEQFF. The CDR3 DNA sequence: TGTGCCAGCAGCCCCCTCGTTGGGGACTACAATGAGCAGTTCTTC.